The 22 T cell receptor beta chains below come from one sample, sequenced in a study of cytomegalovirus exposure and HLA in healthy donors. Primers: 60 Vbeta forward and 13 Jbeta reverse. The protocol was immunoSEQ multiplex PCR, while the TCRdb copy is restricted to in-frame clones and leaves out a portion. Of more than 65,000 clones listed, around 78% are singletons. Source material: PBMCs. The receptor set was obtained from a man aged 18 to 30 in good health and CMV-seropositive.

This chain links TRBV29-1 with TRBJ2-7; 8 bases match TRBD2. The CDR3 covers 13 residues. V was pared by 7 bases and J by 6 bases, with 11 bases of the junction left unmatched. The germline V gene has CDR1 SQVTM and CDR2 ANQGSEA. CDR3 sequence reads: CSAESGRGGEQYF. CDR3 in DNA: TGCAGCGCGGAGAGCGGGAGAGGAGGCGAGCAGTACTTC.

This chain uses TRBV6-1 with TRBJ2-1; D not certain. This CDR3 comprises 12 residues. CDR1 and CDR2 (germline): MNHNS, SASEGT. CDR3 region: CVSRIGYNEQFF. The CDR3, as DNA: TGTGTATCAAGAATCGGTTACAATGAGCAGTTCTTC.

The chain joins TRBV10-3 to TRBJ2-7; 11 bases are a match to TRBD2. This CDR3 is built from 15 residues. The germline V gene has CDR1 ENHRY and CDR2 SYGVKD. The ends lost 6 bases at V and 2 bases at J; junction bases unmatched: 6. In DNA form, the CDR3 reads TGTGCCATCAGGGCGACTAGCGGGGTTACCTACGAGCAGTACTTC. This translates into CAIRATSGVTYEQYF.

The chain combines TRBV5-4 with TRBJ2-1; 7 nucleotides line up with TRBD2. From germline, CDR1 is SGHNT and CDR2 YYREEE (reference sequence). The CDR3 spans 12 residues. V shed 2 bases, J shed 13 bases, and the junction held 6 bases outside the gene matches. As DNA, the CDR3 is TGTGCCAGCAGCTTTGGGATGACTAGCCAGTTCTTC. The encoded protein is CASSFGMTSQFF.

V gene TRBV28 combines with J gene TRBJ1-1, with D maybe TRBD1 (6 bases). The CDR3 is made up of 14 amino acids. Trimming cost V 3 bases and J 11 bases, with 19 bases left between them. CDR1 MDHEN and CDR2 SYDVKM come from the germline V gene. CDR3 amino acids: CASSLTGSSGRAFF. CDR3 sequence (DNA): TGTGCCAGCAGTTTGACAGGATCCTCCGGTCGGGCTTTCTTT.

This clone has only a few counts. The chain uses TRBV4-1 and TRBJ1-5; D is uncertain. CDR1 and CDR2 (germline): MGHRA, YSYEKL. This CDR3 has 17 residues. The germline V and J ends were trimmed by 0 bases and 1 base, with 13 bases remaining between them. CDR3 in DNA: TGCGCCAGCAGCCAAGACTCCGGACTTCCGAGCAATCAGCCCCAGCATTTT. This codes for CASSQDSGLPSNQPQHF.

This clone showed up just a few times. V usage is TRBV5-4 and J usage is TRBJ1-1; 7 bases are a match to TRBD1. This CDR3 region has 14 residues. The V segment lost 2 bases and the J segment 1 base; nucleotides outside the gene matches: 2. Germline V gene lookup returns CDR1 SGHNT and CDR2 YYREEE (reference sequence). The CDR3 bases are TGTGCCAGCAGCTTCAAGGGGGCGAACACTGAAGCTTTCTTT. Protein: CASSFKGANTEAFF.

The chain is built from TRBV13 and TRBJ2-2, with 9 bases identical to TRBD1. This CDR3 region has 17 residues. V trimming: 5 bases; J trimming: 6 bases; junction bases outside the gene matches: 13. Germline-derived CDR1 and CDR2 are PRHDT and FYEKMQ (reference sequence). CDR3 sequence (DNA): TGTGCCAGCAGCCCATGGTCCGGACAGGGGCTGGCCGGGGAGCTGTTTTTT. It translates to CASSPWSGQGLAGELFF. The full variable domain, rest sourced from reference TRBV13 and TRBJ2-2, is AAGVIQSPRHLIKEKRETATLKCYPIPRHDTVYWYQQGPGQDPQFLISFYEKMQSDKGSIPDRFSAQQFSDYHSELNMSSLELGDSALYFCASSPWSGQGLAGELFFGEGSRLTVL.

V and J are TRBV2 and TRBJ2-1; TRBD2 might be the D (6 bases). V was shortened by 7 bases and J by 4 bases, with 14 bases between the two germline ends. CDR3 length: 14 amino acids. Germline values: CDR1 SNHLY, CDR2 FYNNEI. The CDR3 bases are TGTGCCAGCAAACGGGACTTAATATACAATGAGCAGTTCTTC. This sequence encodes CASKRDLIYNEQFF.

The CDR3 loop reads CASSPDRVAVSGNTIYF. CDR3 DNA: TGTGCCAGCAGCCCGGACAGGGTAGCAGTCTCTGGAAACACCATATATTTT. This chain joins TRBV5-6 and TRBJ1-3, with 8 nucleotides matching TRBD1. This CDR3 spans 17 amino acids. Per germline, CDR1 SGHDT and CDR2 YYEEEE. V lost 4 bases to trimming and J lost 0 bases; unmatched junction nucleotides: 9.

This clone was observed a handful of times. CDR3 protein: CASRTMGSYGYTF. The CDR3 coding sequence is TGTGCCAGCCGTACTATGGGGAGCTATGGCTACACCTTC. The chain joins TRBV5-4 to TRBJ1-2; D is ambiguous. The CDR3 is made up of 13 amino acids. With 7 bases removed from V and 4 bases from J, the gap between germline ends came to 14 bases. CDR1 and CDR2 (germline): SGHNT, YYREEE (reference sequence).

The V call is TRBV5-6, the J call TRBJ2-7; D unclear. V was clipped by 3 bases and J by 2 bases, with 3 bases between them. The CDR3 sequence is 11 residues long. From germline, CDR1 is SGHDT and CDR2 YYEEEE. The CDR3 DNA is TGTGCCAGCAGCTCCACCTACGAGCAGTACTTC. Translating gives CASSSTYEQYF.

This sequence joins TRBV19 and TRBJ2-2; D unclear. The germline gives CDR1 LNHDA, CDR2 SQIVND (reference sequence). The CDR3 has 13 amino acids. With 4 bases removed from V and 6 bases from J, the gap between germline ends came to 9 bases. The CDR3 DNA reads TGTGCCAGTAGTACCCACGAGGCCGGGGAGCTGTTTTTT. Its protein is CASSTHEAGELFF.

The chain combines TRBV28 with TRBJ1-1; weak D call: TRBD1 (6 bases). Trimming left V 6 bases short and J 4 bases short, with 12 bases between. This CDR3 region has 13 residues. CDR1 and CDR2 from the germline V gene are MDHEN and SYDVKM. This CDR3 reads CASSLSRGTEAFF. CDR3 in DNA: TGTGCCAGCAGCCTATCCAGGGGCACTGAAGCTTTCTTT. Using reference TRBV28 and TRBJ1-1 for the parts outside the CDR3, the full variable domain is DVKVTQSSRYLVKRTGEKVFLECVQDMDHENMFWYRQDPGLGLRLIYFSYDVKMKEKGDIPEGYSVSREKKERFSLILESASTNQTSMYLCASSLSRGTEAFFGQGTRLTVV.

V gene TRBV7-9 combines with J gene TRBJ2-1; D remains ambiguous. The germline CDR1 and CDR2 sequences are SEHNR and FQNEAQ (reference sequence). The CDR3 contains 13 residues. The V and J ends lost 7 bases and 4 bases respectively, with 11 bases between them. DNA for the CDR3: TGTGCCAGCACCCCGGTATCTTACAATGAGCAGTTCTTC. It encodes CASTPVSYNEQFF. The whole variable domain, filled in from reference TRBV7-9 and TRBJ2-1, reads DTGVSQNPRHKITKRGQNVTFRCDPISEHNRLYWYRQTLGQGPEFLTYFQNEAQLEKSRLLSDRFSAERPKGSFSTLEIQRTEQGDSAMYLCASTPVSYNEQFFGPGTRLTVL.

V and J are TRBV6-1 and TRBJ1-1; D ambiguous. This CDR3 is built from 12 residues. Germline CDR1 and CDR2: MNHNS and SASEGT. The V end lost 0 bases, the J end lost 12 bases, and 11 bases lay between the germline ends. This CDR3 is CASSEAKTKTFF. CDR3 bases: TGTGCCAGCAGTGAAGCGAAGACAAAAACTTTCTTT.

The chain employs TRBV28 and TRBJ2-1; D is possibly TRBD2 (5 bases). V was cut by 8 bases and J by 6 bases, with 8 bases left in between. The CDR3 is 11 residues long. The V gene's germline CDR1 is MDHEN and CDR2 SYDVKM. The DNA of the CDR3 is TGTGCCAGCCGGACTGTCAATGAGCAGTTCTTC. Its translation is CASRTVNEQFF.

The chain couples TRBV29-1 to TRBJ2-7; tentative D call: TRBD2 (6 bases). The CDR3 runs to 14 residues. CDR1 and CDR2 from the germline V gene are SQVTM and ANQGSEA. With 6 bases removed from V and 2 bases from J, the gap between germline ends came to 17 bases. CDR3 residues: CSVAKAGLPYEQYF. The DNA of the CDR3 is TGCAGCGTCGCCAAGGCGGGACTCCCCTACGAGCAGTACTTC.

The chain carries TRBV29-1 and TRBJ1-1; the D gene is possibly TRBD1 (6 bases). Germline V gives CDR1 SQVTM, CDR2 ANQGSEA. The V end was cut by 0 bases, the J end by 1 base, with 18 bases between. The CDR3 has 17 residues. CDR3 loop: CSVEDFPWGGRNTEAFF. The CDR3 DNA sequence: TGCAGCGTTGAAGATTTTCCGTGGGGGGGGCGGAACACTGAAGCTTTCTTT.

This chain uses TRBV29-1 with TRBJ2-7, with D possibly matching TRBD2 (5 bases). The CDR3 sequence is 13 residues long. Germline CDR1 and CDR2: SQVTM and ANQGSEA. V was shortened by 7 bases and J by 0 bases, with 13 bases between the two germline ends. In DNA, the CDR3 is TGCAGCGGCCTTGCTGGGAGCTCCTACGAGCAGTACTTC. Protein sequence: CSGLAGSSYEQYF.

The chain employs TRBV6-5 and TRBJ2-2; no definite D call. Germline V gene lookup returns CDR1 MNHEY and CDR2 SVGAGI. The CDR3 runs to 14 residues. V lost 6 bases, J lost 8 bases, and 16 bases lay in between. The CDR3 nucleotides read TGTGCCAGCAGCCGCCCCCGAGCCCCGGGGGAGCTGTTTTTT. It specifies CASSRPRAPGELFF.

There are a few counts of this clone. This chain joins TRBV15 and TRBJ2-7; 7 nucleotides agree with TRBD1. V lost 8 bases and J lost 2; bases outside the gene matches: 6. The CDR3 is 13 amino acids. Germline loops: CDR1 LNHNV, CDR2 YYDKDF (reference sequence). The CDR3 DNA sequence: TGTGCCACCCAGGTGACAGGGACCTACGAGCAGTACTTC. It codes for CATQVTGTYEQYF.